These T cell receptor beta chains were read from a single sample in a study. TCRdb reprocessed the 5' RACE reads via MiXCR and lists one record per CDR3 protein. The sample consists of 62,000 or so distinct CDR3 sequences, less than 30% of them appearing once. Sequenced sample: tumor-infiltrating Tregs sorted from the breast tumor. The source of these receptors is a female donor with breast cancer. Both conserved end residues are part of each CDR3. Fields, in order: CDR3 DNA, CDR3 protein, J gene, V gene, clone size, D gene. The D gene is left open where the match is weak. Size is stated for part of the rows, as once, few or many counts, or as a class when the clone is expanded.

TGTGCCAGCATTAGTCCGGGACTTCAGAACACTGAAGCTTTCTTT,CASISPGLQNTEAFF,TRBJ1-1,TRBV2,NA,NA
TGTGCCAGCAGTCCGGACAGAAACACCGGGGAGCTGTTTTTT,CASSPDRNTGELFF,TRBJ2-2,TRBV12-3/TRBV12-4,once,NA
TGTGCCAGCAGTTACAAAGGGATCCATGCGCCTGAAGCTTTCTTT,CASSYKGIHAPEAFF,TRBJ1-1,TRBV6-5,many,NA
TGTGCCAGCAGTTTATCCCAAGGGGGAACTAATGAAAAACTGTTTTTT,CASSLSQGGTNEKLFF,TRBJ1-4,TRBV28,NA,NA
TGCAGTGCTAGGACTAGCGGGGGCCTGTACTCCTACAATGAGCAGTTCTTC,CSARTSGGLYSYNEQFF,TRBJ2-1,TRBV20-1,NA,TRBD2
TGCAGTGCAGAGGGGACAGGGGGCGAGGTCAGAAGGAACACCGGGGAGCTGTTTTTT,CSAEGTGGEVRRNTGELFF,TRBJ2-2,TRBV20-1,many,TRBD1
TGCGCCAGCAGCTTTTCCGGGACTAGCGAAGAGCCCCGATTCTTC,CASSFSGTSEEPRFF,TRBJ2-1,TRBV5-1,many,TRBD2
TGCAGTCTAACTCCCCCGACCTACAATGAGCAGTTCTTC,CSLTPPTYNEQFF,TRBJ2-1,TRBV20-1,NA,NA
TGTGCCAGCAGCCAAGATAGCGGGGGGGCGGAGACCAAGTACTTC,CASSQDSGGAETKYF,TRBJ2-5,TRBV4-2,NA,TRBD2
TGTGCCAGCAGCTTAGTAGGACAGGGGGCAGATACGCAGTATTTT,CASSLVGQGADTQYF,TRBJ2-3,TRBV7-2,many,TRBD1
TGTGCCAGCAGTTCTCAGGGCCGGCCCCAGCATTTT,CASSSQGRPQHF,TRBJ1-5,TRBV28,many,NA
TGTGCCAGCAGCTTAGCCCAAACAGGGGGAAATAATTCACCCCTCCACTTT,CASSLAQTGGNNSPLHF,TRBJ1-6,TRBV7-2,NA,TRBD1
TGTGCCAGCACGGGGACTGCCACCGGGGAGCTGTTTTTT,CASTGTATGELFF,TRBJ2-2,TRBV9,NA,NA
TGCAGCGTTTGGGACTTTGGGGAGCTGTTTTTT,CSVWDFGELFF,TRBJ2-2,TRBV29-1,NA,NA
TGTGCCAGCCAAACTGCACTAGCGGGAAACACCGGGGAGCTGTTTTTT,CASQTALAGNTGELFF,TRBJ2-2,TRBV5-5,few,TRBD2
TGCAGTGCCCCTAGGGAGGGTACGGGGACTGAAGCTTTCTTT,CSAPREGTGTEAFF,TRBJ1-1,TRBV20-1,few,NA
TGCAGTGCTAGTTGGAGCGGCACAGATACGCAGTATTTT,CSASWSGTDTQYF,TRBJ2-3,TRBV20-1,few,NA
TGTGCCAGCAGCCAAGGCTCCCCGCAGTACTTC,CASSQGSPQYF,TRBJ2-7,TRBV7-2,NA,NA
TGCAGTGCTTCGACCCAGTCGGGAGAGACCCAGTACTTC,CSASTQSGETQYF,TRBJ2-5,TRBV20-1,few,NA
TGTGCCAGCAGCCAAAGCGGGGAGGATCAGCCCCAGCATTTT,CASSQSGEDQPQHF,TRBJ1-5,TRBV3-1,NA,NA
TGCGCCAGCAGCCAAGTAACGACTAGCGGGAGGGCCCGGGGGAGAGAGCAGTACTTC,CASSQVTTSGRARGREQYF,TRBJ2-7,TRBV4-1,NA,TRBD2
TGCAGCGTCCGGGGGAACACTGAAGCTTTCTTT,CSVRGNTEAFF,TRBJ1-1,TRBV29-1,many,NA
TGTGCCAGCACCGGGGCCGGGACTAGCGGGAGGCACGACAATGAGCAGTTCTTC,CASTGAGTSGRHDNEQFF,TRBJ2-1,TRBV2,NA,TRBD2
TGCGCCAGCAGCTTGGGGCAGAATACAAACATTCAGTACTTC,CASSLGQNTNIQYF,TRBJ2-4,TRBV5-1,few,NA
TGTGCCAGCAGCCCCGATTTCTTT,CASSPDFF,TRBJ1-1,TRBV7-9,NA,NA
TGCAGTGCTACCGGGACGGGGAATGAAAAACTGTTTTTT,CSATGTGNEKLFF,TRBJ1-4,TRBV20-1,NA,NA
TGTGCCAGCAGCTTATCCCGACAGGAGGAAGCTTTCTTT,CASSLSRQEEAFF,TRBJ1-1,TRBV7-3,NA,NA
TGTGCCAGCAGATACCGCGGGGCGGGCTCCTACAATGAGCAGTTCTTC,CASRYRGAGSYNEQFF,TRBJ2-1,TRBV6-5,NA,NA
TGCAGTGCTCCGACTCGGTTGACTGGGGCAGATACGCAGTATTTT,CSAPTRLTGADTQYF,TRBJ2-3,TRBV20-1,many,NA
TGTGCCGGCAGTTACAGACAGGAGGGAAAACTGTTTTTT,CAGSYRQEGKLFF,TRBJ1-4,TRBV6-1,NA,NA
TGTGCCTGGAGTCCTAGTCCCGGGACAGGGAATCAGCCCCAGCATTTT,CAWSPSPGTGNQPQHF,TRBJ1-5,TRBV30,NA,TRBD1
TGCGCCAGCAGCTTGGGCACTACAGGGACTGAAGCTTTCTTT,CASSLGTTGTEAFF,TRBJ1-1,TRBV5-1,many,NA
TGTGCCAGCAGCTTAGCAGCGACAGGGCTCAATCAGCCCCAGCATTTT,CASSLAATGLNQPQHF,TRBJ1-5,TRBV7-2,many,TRBD1
TGTGCCAGCAGTCAAGGACTTGTCACCGGGGAGCTGTTTTTT,CASSQGLVTGELFF,TRBJ2-2,TRBV6-2/TRBV6-3,few,NA
TGTGCCAGCAAGCTAGCGGGACAAAATGAGCAGTTCTTC,CASKLAGQNEQFF,TRBJ2-1,TRBV2,medium-sized,TRBD2
TGTGCCATCACCGGGGACAGGGCTTATGGCTACACCTTC,CAITGDRAYGYTF,TRBJ1-2,TRBV10-3,many,TRBD1
TGTGCCAGCAGCGGCGCCGGGAGGGAGAATTCACCCCTCCACTTT,CASSGAGRENSPLHF,TRBJ1-6,TRBV9,many,NA
TGTGCCAGCAGCCGCGAAGGTCCCGGGACTAGCGGGGGCACCCCAGGGGCCAAAAACATTCAGTACTTC,CASSREGPGTSGGTPGAKNIQYF,TRBJ2-4,TRBV7-3,many,TRBD2
TGTGCCAGCAGTTTCCGGGTTATCTCCTACGAGCAGTACTTC,CASSFRVISYEQYF,TRBJ2-7,TRBV12-3/TRBV12-4,NA,NA
TGCGCCAGCACCGGAGGAGGGACGACAACTCCCTATGGCTACACCTTC,CASTGGGTTTPYGYTF,TRBJ1-2,TRBV5-1,NA,NA
TGTGCCATCAGTGAGTCGACAGGGGGCTATGGCTACACCTTC,CAISESTGGYGYTF,TRBJ1-2,TRBV10-3,many,TRBD1
TGTGCCAGCAGGGTACTAGCCAAAAACATTCAGTACTTC,CASRVLAKNIQYF,TRBJ2-4,TRBV12-3/TRBV12-4,NA,NA
TGTGCCAGCAGTTACCTAAACCCATCCGGGACACATGGCTACACCTTC,CASSYLNPSGTHGYTF,TRBJ1-2,TRBV6-5,NA,NA
TGTGCCAGCAGTCCGACAGGGGTGATGAACACCGGGGAGCTGTTTTTT,CASSPTGVMNTGELFF,TRBJ2-2,TRBV27,NA,TRBD1
TGTGCCAGCAGACCGGGACTAGCGGGAACCGGGGAGCTGTTTTTT,CASRPGLAGTGELFF,TRBJ2-2,TRBV7-9,medium-sized,TRBD2
TGTGCCAGCACCGTAGCCGGACTAGCGGCCACAGATACGCAGTATTTT,CASTVAGLAATDTQYF,TRBJ2-3,TRBV28,NA,TRBD2
TGTGCCAGCAGTTACTTAACCGCTAGCGGGAGATTCACAGATACGCAGTATTTT,CASSYLTASGRFTDTQYF,TRBJ2-3,TRBV6-2/TRBV6-3,NA,TRBD2
TGCGCCAGCAGCCAAGAGTCTCACGGGGGCGGTTCACCCCTCCACTTT,CASSQESHGGGSPLHF,TRBJ1-6,TRBV4-3,NA,NA